The 18 T cell receptor beta chains reported below all come from one sample, sequenced in a study of regulatory T cells. Primers: 52 TRBV forward and 13 TRBJ reverse. The table came from immunoSEQ multiplex PCR; TCRdb's copy has only in-frame clones and leaves some out. Of around 15,000 clones listed, roughly 84% were seen once; the top ten hold 8%. The antigens these receptors bind are not known. Study results and limitations: In CD3G-deficient patients, conventional CD4+ T cells were enriched for hydrophobic CDR3 residues at positions 6 and 7.

Sequencing was done on a sample of conventional CD4+ T cells sorted from blood. The receptors were gathered from a young adult with CD3G deficiency.

This chain connects TRBV28 to TRBJ1-4, with D possibly matching TRBD1 (5 bases). The CDR3 length is 16 residues. The germline V gene has CDR1 MDHEN and CDR2 SYDVKM. The V end was cut by 4 bases, the J end by 7 bases, with 19 bases between. The CDR3 region has the DNA TGTGCCAGCAGTTCCCGGAGGGGACCTTTTGGTGAAAAACTGTTTTTT. Protein: CASSSRRGPFGEKLFF.

The genes are TRBV19 and TRBJ1-1; TRBD1 aligns across 10 bases. Germline lookup yields CDR1 LNHDA and CDR2 SQIVND (reference sequence). Losses at the gene ends were 6 bases for V and 5 bases for J; bases not matched to a gene: 9. The CDR3 covers 15 residues. For the CDR3, the DNA is TGTGCCAGTAGCCCCCGACAGGGGGCAGCGACTGAAGCTTTCTTT. Its translation is CASSPRQGAATEAFF.

The genes are TRBV5-1 and TRBJ2-3, with a possible D match to TRBD2 (6 bases). The V end lost 2 bases, the J end lost 8 bases, and 15 bases lay between the germline ends. CDR3 size: 14 residues. Per germline, CDR1 SGHRS and CDR2 YFSETQ. CDR3 protein: CASSLYGGTGTQYF. The CDR3 coding sequence is TGCGCCAGCAGCTTATACGGGGGAACGGGTACGCAGTATTTT. Complete variable domain (other parts from reference TRBV5-1 and TRBJ2-3): KAGVTQTPRYLIKTRGQQVTLSCSPISGHRSVSWYQQTPGQGLQFLFEYFSETQRNKGNFPGRFSGRQFSNSRSEMNVSTLELGDSALYLCASSLYGGTGTQYFGPGTRLTVL.

V usage is TRBV6-5 and J usage is TRBJ1-2; tentative D call: TRBD1 (6 bases). The CDR3 covers 14 residues. Trimming removed 5 bases at V and 1 base at J, with 11 bases between. From germline, CDR1 is MNHEY and CDR2 SVGAGI. The CDR3 DNA follows: TGTGCCAGCAGTAGGGGGGCTAGTAACTATGGCTACACCTTC. Translating it yields CASSRGASNYGYTF.

The J gene is TRBJ1-1, the V gene TRBV6-6; no reliable D call. Trimming took 3 bases from V and 7 from J, leaving 12 bases between them. The CDR3 length is 13 residues. CDR1 MNHNY and CDR2 SVGAGI come from the germline V gene (reference sequence). CDR3 amino acids: CASSYRADGEAFF. The CDR3 region has the DNA TGTGCCAGCAGTTATAGGGCAGACGGTGAAGCTTTCTTT.

This clone was picked up one time. The chain links TRBV27 to TRBJ2-1, with 14 nucleotides matching TRBD2. From germline, CDR1 is MNHEY and CDR2 SMNVEV (reference sequence). The CDR3 has 19 amino acids. V trimming: 5 bases; J trimming: 7 bases; junction bases outside the gene matches: 16. CDR3 sequence (DNA): TGTGCCAGCAGTCTACTCCAACGACTAGCGGGGGGGCCGGGGAATGAGCAGTTCTTC. Translated, it gives CASSLLQRLAGGPGNEQFF.

This clone was observed a few times. The rearrangement uses TRBV5-1 and TRBJ2-1; TRBD1 might be the D (5 bases). The germline V gene encodes CDR1 SGHRS and CDR2 YFSETQ. The V end lost 0 bases, the J end lost 7 bases, and 14 bases lay between the germline ends. This CDR3 is built from 15 residues. The DNA for the CDR3 is TGCGCCAGCAGCTTGGAGGGCAAGGGGCGGAATGAGCAGTTCTTC. Translating it yields CASSLEGKGRNEQFF.

The V call is TRBV6-1, the J call TRBJ1-4, with D hard to call. V dropped 4 bases and J dropped 10 bases, with 7 bases sitting between them. The CDR3 contains 11 residues. CDR1 MNHNS and CDR2 SASEGT come from the germline V gene. The CDR3 DNA reads TGTGCCAGCAGTGTCGGAGGAAAACTGTTTTTT. It translates to CASSVGGKLFF.

V and J are TRBV10-2 and TRBJ1-1; D ambiguous. V was clipped by 3 bases and J by 1 base, with 6 bases between them. Germline CDR1 WSHSY, CDR2 SAAADI. This CDR3 spans 13 amino acids. CDR3 loop: CASSENGNTEAFF. CDR3 DNA sequence: TGCGCCAGCAGTGAAAACGGGAACACTGAAGCTTTCTTT.

The chain carries TRBV28 and TRBJ1-5, with D tentatively TRBD1 (6 bases). Germline V gives CDR1 MDHEN, CDR2 SYDVKM. The ends were cut back, 6 bases at V and 6 bases at J, with 21 bases in the middle. This CDR3 has 16 amino acids. The CDR3 reads CASRTVVIGGGQPQHF. CDR3 bases: TGTGCCAGCAGAACGGTCGTAATAGGGGGGGGTCAGCCCCAGCATTTT.

The V call is TRBV5-1, the J call TRBJ2-6; 7 bases agree with TRBD1. Germline-derived CDR1 and CDR2 are SGHRS and YFSETQ. There are 16 residues in the CDR3. The V and J ends lost 2 bases and 3 bases, in that order; junction bases with no gene match: 5. Written as DNA, the CDR3 is TGCGCCAGCAGCTTCGGACAGGCCCTTGGGGCCAACGTCCTGACTTTC. This gives the protein CASSFGQALGANVLTF. The variable domain in full, completed from reference TRBV5-1 and TRBJ2-6, reads KAGVTQTPRYLIKTRGQQVTLSCSPISGHRSVSWYQQTPGQGLQFLFEYFSETQRNKGNFPGRFSGRQFSNSRSEMNVSTLELGDSALYLCASSFGQALGANVLTFGAGSRLTVL.

The genes are TRBV18 and TRBJ2-1; D not certain. Germline V gives CDR1 KGHSH, CDR2 LQKENI. Trimming removed 2 bases from V and 6 bases from J, with 11 bases in between. The CDR3 is 14 residues long. The CDR3 coding sequence is TGTGCCAGCTCACCAGCGACCCTTCTCAATGAGCAGTTCTTC. Protein sequence: CASSPATLLNEQFF.

The chain joins TRBV28 to TRBJ2-7; 7 bases map to TRBD1. The germline CDR1 and CDR2 sequences are MDHEN and SYDVKM. Trimming took 5 bases from V and 3 from J; bases not matched to a gene: 16. This CDR3 is built from 17 residues. The CDR3, as DNA: TGTGCCAGCAGTCCTTTTATTTGGACAGGTTCCCGCTACGAGCAGTACTTC. Its translation: CASSPFIWTGSRYEQYF.

The chain employs TRBV28 and TRBJ1-2; TRBD1 agrees at 7 bases. The CDR3 length is 14 residues. V gave up 6 bases and J gave up 2 bases; unmatched junction bases: 6. Looked up from germline, CDR1 is MDHEN and CDR2 is SYDVKM. The CDR3 coding sequence is TGTGCCAGCAGGGGCATGACAGGGAACTATGGCTACACCTTC. Amino acids: CASRGMTGNYGYTF.

V usage is TRBV7-8 and J usage is TRBJ2-7, with D uncertain. CDR1 and CDR2 (germline): SGHVS, FQNEAQ. V gave up 3 bases and J gave up 5 bases, with 2 bases separating them. The CDR3 is made up of 10 amino acids. CDR3 sequence (DNA): TGTGCCAGCAGCTTCAACGAGCAGTACTTC. It encodes CASSFNEQYF.

The chain links TRBV7-9 to TRBJ2-3; the D call may be TRBD1 or TRBD2 (6 bases each). The V end was cut by 5 bases, the J end by 4 bases, with 19 bases between. From germline, CDR1 is SEHNR and CDR2 FQNEAQ (reference sequence). The CDR3 runs to 16 residues. The CDR3 coding sequence is TGTGCCAGCAGCACCGGGCAGGGGCGGGGCGCAGATACGCAGTATTTT. Protein: CASSTGQGRGADTQYF.

This sequence joins TRBV28 and TRBJ2-1; 7 nucleotides align to TRBD2. V lost 3 bases to trimming and J lost 3 bases; unmatched junction nucleotides: 5. The CDR3 is 15 amino acids. From germline, CDR1 is MDHEN and CDR2 SYDVKM. CDR3: CASSFLGDYYNEQFF. CDR3 bases: TGTGCCAGCAGTTTTCTAGGGGACTACTACAATGAGCAGTTCTTC.

V usage is TRBV19 and J usage is TRBJ1-1; D not resolved. CDR3 length: 13 amino acids. The V and J ends lost 5 bases and 1 base respectively, with 8 bases between them. Germline-derived CDR1 and CDR2 are LNHDA and SQIVND (reference sequence). The CDR3: CASSLRPNTEAFF. CDR3 in DNA: TGTGCCAGTAGTCTGCGCCCGAACACTGAAGCTTTCTTT. Drawing the rest from reference TRBV19 and TRBJ1-1, the complete variable domain is DGGITQSPKYLFRKEGQNVTLSCEQNLNHDAMYWYRQDPGQGLRLIYYSQIVNDFQKGDIAEGYSVSREKKESFPLTVTSAQKNPTAFYLCASSLRPNTEAFFGQGTRLTVV.